Shown below are 15 T cell receptor beta chains from a single sample sequenced in a study of cytomegalovirus exposure and HLA in healthy donors. The PCR was carried out with 60 Vbeta primers and 13 Jbeta primers. Assay: immunoSEQ multiplex PCR; the TCRdb copy retains only in-frame clones and omits some. The sample shows around 210,000 clones, about 76% of them seen only once. Specimen: PBMCs. These receptors came from a male donor in good health and CMV-seropositive.

The V and J genes are TRBV7-9 and TRBJ2-1, with D tentatively TRBD2 (6 bases). V lost 1 base and J 5 bases, leaving 21 bases between the germline ends. In germline, CDR1 is SEHNR, CDR2 FQNEAQ (reference sequence). This CDR3 is 18 amino acids long. This chain's CDR3 is CASSLGHLRRGKNNEQFF. In nucleotides, the CDR3 is TGTGCCAGCAGCTTAGGACACCTCAGGCGGGGAAAGAACAATGAGCAGTTCTTC.

This rearrangement joins TRBV7-9 to TRBJ2-1; D may be TRBD2 (5 bases). Per germline, CDR1 SEHNR and CDR2 FQNEAQ (reference sequence). V was trimmed by 5 bases and J by 2 bases, leaving 22 bases between them. This CDR3 has 18 residues. The CDR3 DNA follows: TGTGCCAGCAGCCCCATATTTAGCCGGAGCGGCCCCTACAATGAGCAGTTCTTC. Translation: CASSPIFSRSGPYNEQFF. Full variable domain (remainder filled in from reference TRBV7-9 and TRBJ2-1): DTGVSQNPRHKITKRGQNVTFRCDPISEHNRLYWYRQTLGQGPEFLTYFQNEAQLEKSRLLSDRFSAERPKGSFSTLEIQRTEQGDSAMYLCASSPIFSRSGPYNEQFFGPGTRLTVL.

The J gene is TRBJ2-5, the V gene TRBV5-6, with a possible D match to TRBD2 (6 bases). V lost 0 bases, J lost 1 base, and 16 bases lay in between. Looked up from germline, CDR1 is SGHDT and CDR2 is YYEEEE. This CDR3 contains 17 residues. CDR3 loop: CASSLGQGGNLQETQYF. The DNA of the CDR3 is TGTGCCAGCAGCTTGGGGCAGGGAGGAAATCTCCAAGAGACCCAGTACTTC.

J is TRBJ1-5 and V is TRBV28; unclear D gene. The V end lost 1 base, the J end lost 0 bases, and 10 bases lay between the germline ends. This CDR3 spans 16 amino acids. Looked up from germline, CDR1 is MDHEN and CDR2 is SYDVKM. CDR3 loop: CASSLFRELSNQPQHF. The CDR3 region has the DNA TGTGCCAGCAGTTTATTCCGAGAGCTTAGCAATCAGCCCCAGCATTTT.

The chain recombines TRBV9 with TRBJ2-2; perhaps TRBD2 as D (6 bases). The germline gives CDR1 SGDLS, CDR2 YYNGEE. The CDR3 loop spans 14 amino acids. Trimming pared 2 bases from V and 7 bases from J, leaving 12 bases between. DNA for the CDR3: TGTGCCAGCAGCGTCCAGTCCGGGGGCGGGGAGCTGTTTTTT. It translates to CASSVQSGGGELFF. The full variable domain, its missing parts supplied by reference TRBV9 and TRBJ2-2, is DSGVTQTPKHLITATGQRVTLRCSPRSGDLSVYWYQQSLDQGLQFLIQYYNGEERAKGNILERFSAQQFPDLHSELNLSSLELGDSALYFCASSVQSGGGELFFGEGSRLTVL.

This clone has only one observation. The chain employs TRBV2 and TRBJ1-2; 11 nucleotides line up with TRBD1. V shed 7 bases, J shed 8 bases, and the junction held 6 bases outside the gene matches. The CDR3 length is 13 residues. Germline assignment: CDR1 SNHLY and CDR2 FYNNEI. CDR3 coding DNA: TGTGCCAGCACCCCGGGACAGGGGGTCGGCTACACCTTC. Translated: CASTPGQGVGYTF.

The chain joins TRBV7-3 to TRBJ1-1, with TRBD1 identical over 8 bases. Germline V gene lookup returns CDR1 SGHTA and CDR2 FQGTGA. The CDR3 has 15 amino acids. J gave up 3 bases and V 0 bases, and 3 bases lay outside the gene matches. The CDR3 DNA is TGTGCCAGCAGCTTAACGTCAGGGGGCCACACTGAAGCTTTCTTT. Encoded protein: CASSLTSGGHTEAFF.

This clone was detected only once. This sequence joins TRBV7-2 and TRBJ1-1, with D perhaps matching TRBD1 (5 bases). Germline CDR1 and CDR2: SGHTA and FQGNSA. The CDR3 runs 13 residues. Trimming cost V 3 bases and J 8 bases, with 13 bases left between them. The CDR3 DNA reads as TGTGCCAGCAGCTTCAATAGACAGCAAGAAGCTTTCTTT. Translating gives CASSFNRQQEAFF. Based on the CDR3 plus reference TRBV7-2 and TRBJ1-1, the full variable domain is GAGVSQSPSNKVTEKGKDVELRCDPISGHTALYWYRQSLGQGLEFLIYFQGNSAPDKSGLPSDRFSAERTGGSVSTLTIQRTQQEDSAVYLCASSFNRQQEAFFGQGTRLTVV.

This clone has just a few counts. The chain has TRBV7-9 and TRBJ2-3; 8 nucleotides align to TRBD1. CDR3 length: 17 amino acids. Losses at the gene ends were 6 bases for V and 0 bases for J; bases not matched to a gene: 11. Germline values: CDR1 SEHNR, CDR2 FQNEAQ (reference sequence). CDR3 in DNA: TGTGCCAGCAGTCGCCCCGGGACAGGAACTAGCACAGATACGCAGTATTTT. It translates to CASSRPGTGTSTDTQYF. The full variable domain, in which reference TRBV7-9 and TRBJ2-3 provide the parts outside the CDR3, is DTGVSQNPRHKITKRGQNVTFRCDPISEHNRLYWYRQTLGQGPEFLTYFQNEAQLEKSRLLSDRFSAERPKGSFSTLEIQRTEQGDSAMYLCASSRPGTGTSTDTQYFGPGTRLTVL.

This chain uses TRBV5-1 with TRBJ1-2; TRBD1 aligns across 9 bases. Losses at the gene ends were 9 bases for V and 7 bases for J; bases not matched to a gene: 10. Per the germline V gene, CDR1 is SGHRS and CDR2 is YFSETQ. CDR3 size: 13 residues. The CDR3 DNA sequence: TGCGCCACCCTAGAAGGGACAGGGTCTGGCTACACCTTC. Amino acid sequence: CATLEGTGSGYTF.

This chain links TRBV7-2 with TRBJ2-2; 8 nucleotides match TRBD2. V was clipped by 5 bases and J by 6 bases; unmatched bases: 11. Germline CDR1 and CDR2: SGHTA and FQGNSA. The CDR3 consists of 16 residues. CDR3 bases: TGTGCCAGCAGCCGGCCCCCTGGCGGGGGGCCCGGGGAGCTGTTTTTT. Translation: CASSRPPGGGPGELFF.

The rearrangement joins TRBV7-2 to TRBJ2-3, with D uncertain. Germline CDR1 and CDR2: SGHTA and FQGNSA. The CDR3 length is 13 residues. V shed 3 bases and J shed 5 bases, with 9 bases lying between them. Here the CDR3 reads CASSFSNRDTQYF. CDR3 sequence (DNA): TGTGCCAGCAGCTTTTCTAATCGAGATACGCAGTATTTT. The complete variable domain, with remaining parts taken from reference TRBV7-2 and TRBJ2-3, reads GAGVSQSPSNKVTEKGKDVELRCDPISGHTALYWYRQSLGQGLEFLIYFQGNSAPDKSGLPSDRFSAERTGGSVSTLTIQRTQQEDSAVYLCASSFSNRDTQYFGPGTRLTVL.

Points on this clone: The same CDR3 also results from other DNA sequences found in this sample. The DNA of the CDR3 is TGTGCCAGCAGCACGAGCTACGAGCAGTACTTC. As protein: CASSTSYEQYF. The chain links TRBV28 to TRBJ2-7; no definite D call. Germline-derived CDR1 and CDR2 are MDHEN and SYDVKM. The CDR3 consists of 11 residues. V was cut by 6 bases and J by 3 bases, with 6 bases left in between. Complete variable domain (other parts from reference TRBV28 and TRBJ2-7): DVKVTQSSRYLVKRTGEKVFLECVQDMDHENMFWYRQDPGLGLRLIYFSYDVKMKEKGDIPEGYSVSREKKERFSLILESASTNQTSMYLCASSTSYEQYFGPGTRLTVT.

The chain is built from TRBV19 and TRBJ1-4; D gene unclear. The V gene lost 4 bases and the J gene lost 6 bases, with 15 bases spanning the gap. CDR1 LNHDA and CDR2 SQIVND come from the germline V gene (reference sequence). CDR3 length: 15 amino acids. The CDR3 region has the DNA TGTGCCAGTAGTACCGGACGCCTCGGGGATGAAAAACTGTTTTTT. Its translation: CASSTGRLGDEKLFF.

This clone was seen a few times. The junction departs from the called germline gene at one end, perhaps through a read error. V is TRBV7-9 and J is TRBJ2-5; the match to TRBD2 covers 7 bases. The CDR3 contains 13 residues. Germline CDR1 SEHNR, CDR2 FQNEAQ (reference sequence). This chain's CDR3 is CSSSPRGEETQYF. Here the CDR3 DNA reads TGTTCCAGCAGCCCACGGGGGGAAGAGACCCAGTACTTC. Full variable domain (outside the CDR3, taken from reference TRBV7-9 and TRBJ2-5): DTGVSQNPRHKITKRGQNVTFRCDPISEHNRLYWYRQTLGQGPEFLTYFQNEAQLEKSRLLSDRFSAERPKGSFSTLEIQRTEQGDSAMYLCSSSPRGEETQYFGPGTRLLVL.